This T cell receptor (beta chain) was found in a study of cytomegalovirus exposure and HLA in healthy donors. Study-level background: Researchers previously reported finding 117 million unique TCR beta sequences from around 200 million T cells. General study findings and limits: As was reported, the classifier diagnosed cytomegalovirus status with high specificity and sensitivity. Prior analysis indicated that the majority of TCR beta V segments exhibited productivity approximately 90% or approximately 30% of the time.

A note on this clone: Its matching antigen is unknown.

The primer mix had 60 Vbeta and 13 Jbeta primers. Profiling relied on immunoSEQ multiplex PCR, and the TCRdb table lists in-frame clones only, not all of them. The sample lists around 170,000 clones; around 80% were seen once. The CDR3 runs 14 residues. Germline V lookup: CDR1 SQVTM, CDR2 ANQGSEA. The germline V and J ends were trimmed by 6 bases and 1 base, with 16 bases remaining between them. V is TRBV29-1 and J is TRBJ2-7, with a weak D call TRBD2 (7 bases). The TCR originated in a man younger than 35 in good health and CMV-seronegative. Sequenced sample: PBMCs. The CDR3 coding sequence is TGCAGCGTGGGGGGGCTGTACCGGTCCTACGAGCAGTACTTC. Protein sequence: CSVGGLYRSYEQYF.